The 2 T cell receptor beta chains below were found in one sample sequenced in a study of cytomegalovirus exposure and HLA in healthy donors. This PCR relied on a set of 60 Vbeta primers and 13 Jbeta primers. The repertoire was sequenced with immunoSEQ multiplex PCR; TCRdb's copy has only in-frame clones and lacks some. This table has some 130,000 clones, under 85% appearing once. The sample comprised PBMCs. These receptors were collected from a woman aged 45-60 years in good health and CMV-seropositive.

The chain is built from TRBV5-8 and TRBJ1-1, with D perhaps TRBD1 (6 bases). Germline V gives CDR1 SGHTS, CDR2 YDEGEE. The V end was cut by 6 bases, the J end by 5 bases, with 20 bases between. The CDR3 is 15 amino acids. Here the CDR3 reads CASISGARQNTEAFF. The DNA of the CDR3 is TGTGCCAGCATCTCAGGGGCCCGGCAGAATACTGAAGCTTTCTTT.

CDR3 DNA: TGCGCCAGCAGCGCCGGTGAGGCAGACGGGACCCAGTACTTC. Translating it yields CASSAGEADGTQYF. The chain combines TRBV5-1 with TRBJ2-5; no firm D call. Deletions cut 4 bases from V and 7 bases from J, with 17 bases between. CDR1 is SGHRS, CDR2 YFSETQ, per germline. The CDR3 has 14 amino acids.